The 25 T cell receptor beta chains reported below all come from one sample, sequenced in a study of pediatric ulcerative colitis. Rectal tissue came from one to two pinch biopsies taken at colonoscopy. This table comes from immunoSEQ multiplex PCR, and its TCRdb copy is limited to in-frame clones, with some not included. The sample includes 30,000 to 40,000 clones, approximately 78% seen only once; the top ten take around 0.96%. Sample: gut tissue. Source of these receptors: a boy younger than 18 with mild ulcerative colitis.

The V gene is TRBV19, the J gene TRBJ1-1, with TRBD1 matching over 11 bases. The germline gives CDR1 LNHDA, CDR2 SQIVND (reference sequence). The CDR3 is 13 amino acids. V lost 6 bases, J lost 12 bases, and 9 bases stayed unmatched. The CDR3: CASSGQGARASFF. CDR3 coding DNA: TGTGCCAGTAGCGGACAGGGGGCGCGAGCATCTTTCTTT.

J is TRBJ1-1 and V is TRBV20-1; tentatively, D is TRBD1 (5 bases). CDR1 and CDR2 from the germline V gene are DFQATT and SNEGSKA (reference sequence). The CDR3 runs to 11 residues. The V and J ends lost 5 bases and 10 bases respectively, with 14 bases between them. The CDR3 here is CSARGPTGAFF. The CDR3 DNA is TGCAGTGCTCGGGGCCCAACGGGAGCTTTCTTT.

This clone was picked up one time. The V gene is TRBV7-8, the J gene TRBJ1-1; weak D call: TRBD1 (5 bases). The germline V gene has CDR1 SGHVS and CDR2 FQNEAQ. The CDR3 length is 12 residues. Trimming left V 0 bases short and J 14 bases short, with 13 bases between. CDR3: CASSLARRDKFF. DNA of the CDR3: TGTGCCAGCAGCTTAGCCCGCAGGGATAAATTCTTT.

The genes are TRBV27 and TRBJ1-6; D not resolved. Trimming cost V 4 bases and J 0 bases, with 10 bases left between them. Germline V CDR1 and CDR2: MNHEY, SMNVEV (reference sequence). This CDR3 is built from 16 residues. This chain's CDR3 is CASSSLTSSYNSPLHF. The CDR3 DNA follows: TGTGCCAGCAGTTCCCTTACAAGCTCCTATAATTCACCCCTCCACTTT.

This clone was recorded only once. The chain has TRBV6-1 and TRBJ2-7, with 7 nucleotides matching TRBD1. From germline, CDR1 is MNHNS and CDR2 SASEGT. Trimming at V came to 5 bases and at J to 6 bases, leaving 7 bases not matched to a gene. The CDR3 has 13 amino acids. CDR3 DNA: TGTGCCAGCAGTAGGACAGGTTCGGTCGAGCAGTACTTC. This translates into CASSRTGSVEQYF.

V and J are TRBV7-2 and TRBJ1-2; D not resolved. There are 12 residues in the CDR3. Between the trimmed V and J ends, which lost 3 bases and 6 bases, there was a span of 8 bases. Germline assignment: CDR1 SGHTA and CDR2 FQGNSA. CDR3: CASSFPGDGYTF. The CDR3 bases are TGTGCCAGCAGCTTCCCCGGAGATGGCTACACCTTC.

CDR3 amino acids: CASSQETGVNSPLHF. CDR3 nucleotides: TGTGCCAGCAGCCAAGAGACAGGGGTCAATTCACCCCTCCACTTT. The chain combines TRBV4-2 with TRBJ1-6; 8 bases align to TRBD1. CDR1 and CDR2 (germline): LGHNA, YNFKEQ. CDR3 size: 15 residues. Trimming took 0 bases from V and 7 from J; bases not matched to a gene: 2.

This clone has a handful of counts. The J gene is TRBJ1-1, the V gene TRBV7-6, with 7 bases aligning to TRBD1. Germline CDR1 and CDR2: SGHVS and FNYEAQ. This CDR3 region has 15 residues. Trimming removed 5 bases from V and 4 bases from J; junction bases left unmatched: 10. CDR3 region: CASSLTSAGGTEAFF. Written as DNA, the CDR3 is TGTGCCAGCAGCCTTACATCGGCAGGGGGCACTGAAGCTTTCTTT.

The V call is TRBV7-9, the J call TRBJ2-7; TRBD1 matches 10 bases. CDR3 length: 15 residues. CDR1 is SEHNR, CDR2 FQNEAQ, per germline (reference sequence). The V segment lost 3 bases and the J segment 0 bases; nucleotides outside the gene matches: 2. The CDR3, as DNA: TGTGCCAGCAGCTTGACAGGGGGCCCCTCCTACGAGCAGTACTTC. This gives the protein CASSLTGGPSYEQYF.

This rearrangement joins TRBV9 to TRBJ2-3; TRBD1 is a possible D gene (6 bases). This CDR3 region has 17 residues. V was cut by 2 bases and J by 0 bases, with 16 bases left in between. CDR1 is SGDLS, CDR2 YYNGEE, per germline. Here the CDR3 reads CASSVGRGSSSTDTQYF. CDR3 sequence (DNA): TGTGCCAGCAGCGTGGGCAGGGGCTCGTCTAGCACAGATACGCAGTATTTT.

This chain connects TRBV6-4 to TRBJ2-3; unclear D gene. Germline values: CDR1 MRHNA, CDR2 SNTAGT. The ends were cut back, 10 bases at V and 10 bases at J, with 21 bases in the middle. The CDR3 is made up of 13 amino acids. This CDR3 reads CANTARPANPQYF. For the CDR3, the DNA is TGTGCCAACACAGCAAGACCGGCTAATCCGCAGTATTTT.

The chain is built from TRBV2 and TRBJ1-1; the D gene is possibly TRBD1 (5 bases). Between the trimmed V and J ends, which lost 7 bases and 4 bases, there was a span of 19 bases. This CDR3 comprises 15 residues. From germline, CDR1 is SNHLY and CDR2 FYNNEI. CDR3 nucleotide sequence: TGTGCCAGCAAGGCCCTGGGGGGGTCGGCCACTGAAGCTTTCTTT. Translated, it gives CASKALGGSATEAFF.

The chain recombines TRBV7-3 with TRBJ1-1, with TRBD1 matching over 8 bases. This CDR3 is built from 13 residues. Trimming removed 5 bases from V and 9 bases from J; junction bases left unmatched: 8. Per the germline V gene, CDR1 is SGHTA and CDR2 is FQGTGA. CDR3 coding DNA: TGTGCCAGCAGCGTCGACAGGGGCCGCCAAGCTTTCTTT. This translates into CASSVDRGRQAFF.

The rearrangement uses TRBV18 and TRBJ2-1; D is undetermined. Per the germline V gene, CDR1 is KGHSH and CDR2 is LQKENI. With 3 bases removed from V and 3 bases from J, the gap between germline ends came to 21 bases. The CDR3 extends over 18 amino acids. CDR3 protein: CASSPILSAIRRYNEQFF. For the CDR3, the DNA is TGTGCCAGCTCACCTATACTATCAGCGATTCGCCGCTACAATGAGCAGTTCTTC.

The chain uses TRBV4-1 and TRBJ2-7; a weak D match, TRBD2 (6 bases). Per germline, CDR1 MGHRA and CDR2 YSYEKL. The CDR3 loop spans 15 amino acids. The V gene lost 3 bases and the J gene lost 0 bases, with 12 bases spanning the gap. In DNA form, the CDR3 reads TGCGCCAGCAGCCACGGGACTTCTAGCTCCTACGAGCAGTACTTC. Amino acid sequence: CASSHGTSSSYEQYF.

The rearrangement uses TRBV5-1 and TRBJ2-1, with D tentatively TRBD1 (5 bases). The V end was cut by 0 bases, the J end by 14 bases, with 12 bases between. Germline V gives CDR1 SGHRS, CDR2 YFSETQ. The CDR3 loop spans 12 amino acids. This chain's CDR3 is CASSLEAGRKFF. As DNA, the CDR3 is TGCGCCAGCAGCTTGGAGGCAGGGCGGAAGTTCTTC.

This chain connects TRBV5-4 to TRBJ1-1; D gene ambiguous. The CDR3 is made up of 13 amino acids. Trimming cost V 0 bases and J 3 bases, with 6 bases left between them. Germline V CDR1 and CDR2: SGHNT, YYREEE (reference sequence). CDR3 sequence (DNA): TGTGCCAGCAGCTTGGACCCGGACACTGAAGCTTTCTTT. As protein: CASSLDPDTEAFF.

This chain links TRBV5-1 with TRBJ2-3; 7 bases map to TRBD2. This CDR3 has 14 residues. Trimming cost V 8 bases and J 8 bases; bases outside gene matches: 14. Germline CDR1 reads SGHRS; CDR2 reads YFSETQ. CDR3: CASSTYRGEGTQYF. Written as DNA, the CDR3 is TGCGCCAGTTCAACCTACCGGGGGGAGGGTACGCAGTATTTT.

This sequence joins TRBV25-1 and TRBJ1-1; 9 nucleotides align to TRBD1. J lost 6 bases, V lost 0 bases, and 8 bases had no gene match. The germline V gene has CDR1 MGHDK and CDR2 SYGVNS. CDR3 length equals 16 residues. CDR3 region: CASSEYPTGGASEAFF. The CDR3 coding sequence is TGTGCCAGCAGTGAATACCCCACAGGGGGCGCCTCTGAAGCTTTCTTT. Complete variable domain (other parts from reference TRBV25-1 and TRBJ1-1): EADIYQTPRYLVIGTGKKITLECSQTMGHDKMYWYQQDPGMELHLIHYSYGVNSTEKGDLSSESTVSRIRTEHFPLTLESARPSHTSQYLCASSEYPTGGASEAFFGQGTRLTVV.

This chain uses TRBV4-1 with TRBJ2-4, with TRBD1 matching over 9 bases. The CDR3 runs 15 residues. The germline V gene encodes CDR1 MGHRA and CDR2 YSYEKL. The trim removed 4 bases at V and 3 bases at J, leaving 4 bases unmatched. CDR3 in amino acids: CASSLRDRDKNIQYF. CDR3 coding DNA: TGCGCCAGCAGCCTCCGGGACAGGGACAAAAACATTCAGTACTTC.

V is TRBV13 and J is TRBJ1-1, with D unclear. The V end lost 3 bases, the J end lost 1 base, and 6 bases lay between the germline ends. Germline lookup yields CDR1 PRHDT and CDR2 FYEKMQ (reference sequence). The CDR3 contains 13 residues. CDR3 amino acids: CASSLSANTEAFF. The CDR3 nucleotides are TGTGCCAGCAGCTTGTCGGCGAACACTGAAGCTTTCTTT. Based on the CDR3 plus reference TRBV13 and TRBJ1-1, the full variable domain is AAGVIQSPRHLIKEKRETATLKCYPIPRHDTVYWYQQGPGQDPQFLISFYEKMQSDKGSIPDRFSAQQFSDYHSELNMSSLELGDSALYFCASSLSANTEAFFGQGTRLTVV.

The chain joins TRBV30 to TRBJ2-7; weak D call: TRBD1 (6 bases). Trimming took off 5 bases at V and 9 bases at J, with 20 bases between the two ends. The CDR3 contains 13 residues. The germline V gene has CDR1 GTSNPN and CDR2 SVGIG (reference sequence). The CDR3, as DNA: TGTGCCTGGGGGGGCCTCTTCCGTTCAGTGCAGTACTTC. Its translation: CAWGGLFRSVQYF.

This clone was counted a few times. The chain carries TRBV10-1 and TRBJ1-6; 9 bases line up with TRBD1. Per the germline V gene, CDR1 is WNHNN and CDR2 is SYGVQD (reference sequence). The CDR3 covers 14 residues. Trimming cost V 6 bases and J 9 bases; bases outside gene matches: 6. Here the CDR3 reads CASRSKDRGSPLHF. The CDR3 DNA reads as TGCGCCAGCAGATCAAAGGACAGGGGTTCACCCCTCCACTTT.

The rearrangement uses TRBV29-1 and TRBJ1-5; D not certain. Trimming removed 4 bases from V and 7 bases from J, with 11 bases in between. The CDR3 is 12 residues long. Germline V gene sequence: CDR1 SQVTM, CDR2 ANQGSEA. DNA of the CDR3: TGCAGCGTTGGAGTGGGAGGCCAGCCCCAGCATTTT. Translating it yields CSVGVGGQPQHF.

The chain is built from TRBV7-2 and TRBJ2-3; D possibly matches TRBD1 or TRBD2 (5 bases each). V dropped 8 bases and J dropped 4 bases, with 10 bases sitting between them. Germline CDR1 is SGHTA and CDR2 is FQGNSA. This CDR3 is built from 12 residues. The CDR3 reads CASRRGSDTQYF. CDR3 DNA: TGTGCCAGCCGCCGGGGCTCAGATACGCAGTATTTT.